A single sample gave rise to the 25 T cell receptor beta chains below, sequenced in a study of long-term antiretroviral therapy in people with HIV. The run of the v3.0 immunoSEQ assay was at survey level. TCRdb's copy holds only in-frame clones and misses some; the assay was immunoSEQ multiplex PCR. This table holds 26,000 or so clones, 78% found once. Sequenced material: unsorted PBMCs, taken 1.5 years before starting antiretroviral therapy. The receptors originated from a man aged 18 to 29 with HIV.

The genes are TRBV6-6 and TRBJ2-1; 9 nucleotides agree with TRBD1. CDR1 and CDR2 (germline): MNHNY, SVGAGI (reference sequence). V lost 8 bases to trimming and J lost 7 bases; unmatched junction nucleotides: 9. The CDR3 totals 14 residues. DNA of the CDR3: TGTGCCAGCCAAAAACAGGGGGCGAGGAATGAGCAGTTCTTC. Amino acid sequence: CASQKQGARNEQFF.

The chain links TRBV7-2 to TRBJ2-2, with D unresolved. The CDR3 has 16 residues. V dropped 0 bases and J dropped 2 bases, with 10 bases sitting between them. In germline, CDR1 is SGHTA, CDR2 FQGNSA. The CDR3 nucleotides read TGTGCCAGCAGCTTAGCGTCGGTGGCTAACACCGGGGAGCTGTTTTTT. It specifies CASSLASVANTGELFF.

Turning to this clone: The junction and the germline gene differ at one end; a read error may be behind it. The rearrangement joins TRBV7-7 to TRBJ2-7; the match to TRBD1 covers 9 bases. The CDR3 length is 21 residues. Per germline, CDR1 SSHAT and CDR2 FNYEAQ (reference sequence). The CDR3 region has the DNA TGTGCTAGCAGCTTGTTGCAGGGGACAGGGTGCTTCCCCCGTAGCTCCTACGAGCAGTACTTC. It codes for CASSLLQGTGCFPRSSYEQYF.

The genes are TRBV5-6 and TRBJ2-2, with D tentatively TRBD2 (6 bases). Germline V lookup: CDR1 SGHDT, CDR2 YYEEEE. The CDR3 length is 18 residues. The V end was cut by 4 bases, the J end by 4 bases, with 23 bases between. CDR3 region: CASSPNIIRESGTGELFF. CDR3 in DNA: TGTGCCAGCAGCCCAAATATAATCCGGGAGAGCGGCACCGGGGAGCTGTTTTTT.

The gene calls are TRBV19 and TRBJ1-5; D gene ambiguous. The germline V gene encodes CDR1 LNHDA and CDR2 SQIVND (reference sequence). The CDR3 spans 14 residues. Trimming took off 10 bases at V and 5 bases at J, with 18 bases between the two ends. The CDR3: CATSPGRPDQPQHF. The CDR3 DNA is TGTGCCACCTCTCCGGGCCGTCCGGATCAGCCCCAGCATTTT.

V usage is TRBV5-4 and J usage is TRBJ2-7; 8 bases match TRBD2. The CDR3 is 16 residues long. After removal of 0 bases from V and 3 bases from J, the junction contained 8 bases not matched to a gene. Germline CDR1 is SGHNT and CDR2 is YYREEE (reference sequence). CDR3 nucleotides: TGTGCCAGCAGCTTGGCCGCGGGAGGCTATCACTACGAGCAGTACTTC. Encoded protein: CASSLAAGGYHYEQYF.

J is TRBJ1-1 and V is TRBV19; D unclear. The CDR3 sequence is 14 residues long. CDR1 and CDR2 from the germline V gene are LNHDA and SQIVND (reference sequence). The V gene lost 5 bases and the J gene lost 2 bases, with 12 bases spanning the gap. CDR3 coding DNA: TGTGCCAGTAGTCCAGTAGTCCGTAACACTGAAGCTTTCTTT. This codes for CASSPVVRNTEAFF.

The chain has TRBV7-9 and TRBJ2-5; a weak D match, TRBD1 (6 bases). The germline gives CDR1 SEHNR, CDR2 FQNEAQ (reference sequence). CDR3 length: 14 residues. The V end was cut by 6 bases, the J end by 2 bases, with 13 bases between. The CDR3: CASRSAGTQETQYF. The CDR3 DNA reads TGTGCCAGCAGGAGCGCCGGGACACAAGAGACCCAGTACTTC.

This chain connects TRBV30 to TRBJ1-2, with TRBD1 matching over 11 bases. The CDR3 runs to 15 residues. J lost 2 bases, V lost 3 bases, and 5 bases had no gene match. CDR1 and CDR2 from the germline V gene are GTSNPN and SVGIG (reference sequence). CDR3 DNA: TGTGCCTGGAGGAGGGACAGGGGGACCAACTATGGCTACACCTTC. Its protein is CAWRRDRGTNYGYTF.

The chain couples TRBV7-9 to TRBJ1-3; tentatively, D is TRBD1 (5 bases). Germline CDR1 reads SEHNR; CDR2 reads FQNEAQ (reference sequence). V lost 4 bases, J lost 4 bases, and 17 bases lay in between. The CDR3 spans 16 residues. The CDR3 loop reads CASSSDWGYEGNTIYF. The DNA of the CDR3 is TGTGCCAGCAGCTCGGACTGGGGGTACGAAGGAAACACCATATATTTT.

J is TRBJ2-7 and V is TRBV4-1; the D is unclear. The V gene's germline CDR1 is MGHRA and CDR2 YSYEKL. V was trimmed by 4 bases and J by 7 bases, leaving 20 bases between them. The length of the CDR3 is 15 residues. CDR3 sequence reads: CASSRSPKLSLEQYF. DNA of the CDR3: TGCGCCAGCAGCCGAAGTCCGAAGCTATCATTGGAGCAGTACTTC.

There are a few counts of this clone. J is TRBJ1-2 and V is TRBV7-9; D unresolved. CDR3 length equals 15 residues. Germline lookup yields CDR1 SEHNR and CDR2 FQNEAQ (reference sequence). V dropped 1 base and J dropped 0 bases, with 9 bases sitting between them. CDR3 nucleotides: TGTGCCAGCAGCTTAGGGGCAGGAGCTAACTATGGCTACACCTTC. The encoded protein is CASSLGAGANYGYTF. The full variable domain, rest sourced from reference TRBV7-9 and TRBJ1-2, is DTGVSQNPRHKITKRGQNVTFRCDPISEHNRLYWYRQTLGQGPEFLTYFQNEAQLEKSRLLSDRFSAERPKGSFSTLEIQRTEQGDSAMYLCASSLGAGANYGYTFGSGTRLTVV.

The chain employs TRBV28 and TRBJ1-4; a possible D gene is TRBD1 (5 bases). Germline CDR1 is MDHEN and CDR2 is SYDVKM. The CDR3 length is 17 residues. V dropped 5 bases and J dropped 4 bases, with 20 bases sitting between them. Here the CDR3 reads CASSPHAPGFNNEKLFF. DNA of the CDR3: TGTGCCAGCAGTCCCCACGCCCCAGGGTTTAATAATGAAAAACTGTTTTTT.

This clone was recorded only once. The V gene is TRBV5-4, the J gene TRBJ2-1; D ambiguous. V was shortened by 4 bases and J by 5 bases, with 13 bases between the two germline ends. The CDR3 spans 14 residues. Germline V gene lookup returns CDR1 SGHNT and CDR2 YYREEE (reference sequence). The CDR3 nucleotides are TGTGCCAGCAGCCTACGAGACGGTAACAATGAGCAGTTCTTC. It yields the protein CASSLRDGNNEQFF.

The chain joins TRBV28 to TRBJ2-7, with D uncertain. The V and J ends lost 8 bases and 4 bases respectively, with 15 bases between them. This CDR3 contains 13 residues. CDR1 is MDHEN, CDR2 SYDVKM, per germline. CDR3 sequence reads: CASSLGLGYEQYF. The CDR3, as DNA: TGTGCCAGCTCCCTCGGGCTTGGGTACGAGCAGTACTTC. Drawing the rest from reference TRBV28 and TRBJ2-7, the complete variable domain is DVKVTQSSRYLVKRTGEKVFLECVQDMDHENMFWYRQDPGLGLRLIYFSYDVKMKEKGDIPEGYSVSREKKERFSLILESASTNQTSMYLCASSLGLGYEQYFGPGTRLTVT.

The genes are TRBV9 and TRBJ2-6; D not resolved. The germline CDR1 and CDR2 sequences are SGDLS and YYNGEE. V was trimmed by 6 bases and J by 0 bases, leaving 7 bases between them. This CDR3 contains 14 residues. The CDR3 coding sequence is TGTGCCAGCAAGGCAGGCTCTGGGGCCAACGTCCTGACTTTC. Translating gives CASKAGSGANVLTF.

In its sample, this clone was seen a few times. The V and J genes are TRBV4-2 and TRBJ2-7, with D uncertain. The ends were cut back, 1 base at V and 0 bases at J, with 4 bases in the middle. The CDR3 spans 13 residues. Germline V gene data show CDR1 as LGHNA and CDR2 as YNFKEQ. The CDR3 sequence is CASSQGLSYEQYF. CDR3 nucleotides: TGTGCCAGCAGCCAAGGACTCTCCTACGAGCAGTACTTC.

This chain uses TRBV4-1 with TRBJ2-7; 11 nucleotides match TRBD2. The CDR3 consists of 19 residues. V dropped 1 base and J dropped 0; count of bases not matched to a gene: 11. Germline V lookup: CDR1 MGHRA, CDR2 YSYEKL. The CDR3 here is CASSQGTTSGAHFSYEQYF. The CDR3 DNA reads TGCGCCAGCAGCCAAGGGACGACTAGCGGGGCGCACTTCTCCTACGAGCAGTACTTC.

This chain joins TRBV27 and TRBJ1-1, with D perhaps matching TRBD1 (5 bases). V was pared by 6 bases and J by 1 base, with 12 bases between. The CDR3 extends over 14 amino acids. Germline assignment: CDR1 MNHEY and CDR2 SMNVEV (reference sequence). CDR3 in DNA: TGTGCCAGCAGGGTGGCGGGGGGGAACACTGAAGCTTTCTTT. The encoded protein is CASRVAGGNTEAFF.

CDR3 protein: CASSLGSTGSFYEQYF. In nucleotides, the CDR3 is TGTGCCAGCAGTTTAGGTTCCACAGGTAGTTTTTACGAGCAGTACTTC. The chain links TRBV9 to TRBJ2-7; the D gene is possibly TRBD1 (5 bases). The CDR3 contains 16 residues. Germline CDR1 and CDR2: SGDLS and YYNGEE. Trimming pared 5 bases from V and 4 bases from J, leaving 22 bases between.

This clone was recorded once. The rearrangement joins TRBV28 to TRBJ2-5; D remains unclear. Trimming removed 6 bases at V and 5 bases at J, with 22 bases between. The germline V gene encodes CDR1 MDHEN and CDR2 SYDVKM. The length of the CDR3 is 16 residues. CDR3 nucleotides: TGTGCCAGCAGCTCCCTACCGGGTCCCTTGGGGGAGACCCAGTACTTC. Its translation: CASSSLPGPLGETQYF.

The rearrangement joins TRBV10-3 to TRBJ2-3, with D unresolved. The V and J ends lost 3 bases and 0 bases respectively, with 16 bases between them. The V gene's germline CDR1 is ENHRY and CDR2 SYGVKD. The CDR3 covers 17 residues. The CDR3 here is CAISEYSLASSTDTQYF. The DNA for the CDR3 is TGTGCCATCAGTGAATACAGCCTCGCCTCTAGCACAGATACGCAGTATTTT.

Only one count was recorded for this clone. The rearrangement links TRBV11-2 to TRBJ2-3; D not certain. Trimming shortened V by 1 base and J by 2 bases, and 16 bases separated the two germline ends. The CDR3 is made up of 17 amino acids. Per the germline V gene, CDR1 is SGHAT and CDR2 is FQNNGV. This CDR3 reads CASSLVGRRSFTDTQYF. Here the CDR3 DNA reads TGTGCCAGCAGCTTAGTCGGCCGTCGCAGCTTCACAGATACGCAGTATTTT.

CDR3 bases: TGTGCCAGCAGCTTACACGCCAGGGAGAACACTGAAGCTTTCTTT. Residues: CASSLHARENTEAFF. The chain joins TRBV7-9 to TRBJ1-1, with D tentatively TRBD1 (5 bases). Per the germline V gene, CDR1 is SEHNR and CDR2 is FQNEAQ (reference sequence). The CDR3 runs 15 residues. V gave up 2 bases and J gave up 1 base, with 11 bases separating them. Complete variable domain (other parts from reference TRBV7-9 and TRBJ1-1): DTGVSQNPRHKITKRGQNVTFRCDPISEHNRLYWYRQTLGQGPEFLTYFQNEAQLEKSRLLSDRFSAERPKGSFSTLEIQRTEQGDSAMYLCASSLHARENTEAFFGQGTRLTVV.

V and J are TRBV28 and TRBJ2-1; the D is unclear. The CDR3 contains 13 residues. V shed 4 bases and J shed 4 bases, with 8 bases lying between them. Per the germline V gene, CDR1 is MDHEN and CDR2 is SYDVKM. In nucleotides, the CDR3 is TGTGCCAGCAGTTCGGACGGATACAATGAGCAGTTCTTC. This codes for CASSSDGYNEQFF.